These 16 T cell receptor beta chains came from one sample sequenced in a study of T cells in Graves' hyperthyroidism and ophthalmopathy. Amplification targeted TCR beta CDR3 regions from RNA transcripts. The HTBI set primed first-round TCR CDR3 RT-PCR. From the multiplex PCR reads, TCRdb called clonotypes with MiXCR, one entry per CDR3 protein. The sample has 210,000 or so distinct CDR3 sequences; roughly 17% are singletons. Sample: blood. The receptors were sampled from a man aged 45-65 years with Graves' hyperthyroidism.

The chain combines TRBV12-5 with TRBJ1-1, with TRBD1 as a possible D gene (6 bases). The V gene lost 3 bases and the J gene lost 4 bases, with 9 bases spanning the gap. CDR3 size: 13 residues. The germline gives CDR1 LGHNT, CDR2 FRNRAP. CDR3 DNA: TGTGCTAGTGGTTTCGGGGGGCGCACTGAAGCTTTCTTT. This gives the protein CASGFGGRTEAFF.

This clonotype has a count of ten or more. This chain connects TRBV2 to TRBJ2-3, with D unresolved. Trimming removed 2 bases from V and 2 bases from J, with 8 bases in between. Germline loops: CDR1 SNHLY, CDR2 FYNNEI. The CDR3 has 14 residues. This CDR3 reads CASSEPRFTDTQYF. The CDR3 DNA sequence: TGTGCCAGCAGTGAACCACGTTTCACAGATACGCAGTATTTT.

This chain joins TRBV19 and TRBJ1-1; D possibly corresponds to TRBD1 (5 bases). V dropped 1 base and J dropped 9 bases, with 12 bases sitting between them. The CDR3 is 13 amino acids. The germline CDR1 and CDR2 sequences are LNHDA and SQIVND (reference sequence). The CDR3 DNA reads TGTGCCAGTAGTATAGCGGGGCGAGGGAAAGCTTTCTTT. Protein: CASSIAGRGKAFF. Full variable domain (remainder filled in from reference TRBV19 and TRBJ1-1): DGGITQSPKYLFRKEGQNVTLSCEQNLNHDAMYWYRQDPGQGLRLIYYSQIVNDFQKGDIAEGYSVSREKKESFPLTVTSAQKNPTAFYLCASSIAGRGKAFFGQGTRLTVV.

This rearrangement joins TRBV20-1 to TRBJ1-5, with D maybe TRBD1 (6 bases). Germline V gene sequence: CDR1 DFQATT, CDR2 SNEGSKA (reference sequence). Trimming shortened V by 5 bases and J by 6 bases, and 17 bases separated the two germline ends. The CDR3 is 14 amino acids. Here the CDR3 reads CSAYTRGGRQPQHF. DNA for the CDR3: TGCAGTGCTTACACAAGGGGGGGGCGTCAGCCCCAGCATTTT.

This clonotype was counted only a few times. The genes are TRBV20-1 and TRBJ1-1; a possible D gene is TRBD1 (6 bases). Trimming shortened V by 1 base and J by 8 bases, and 17 bases separated the two germline ends. CDR3 length equals 14 residues. Germline-derived CDR1 and CDR2 are DFQATT and SNEGSKA (reference sequence). This CDR3 reads CSARVLTGSSEAFF. CDR3 DNA sequence: TGCAGTGCTAGAGTCTTGACAGGTTCTTCCGAAGCTTTCTTT.

This clonotype was found many times. This rearrangement joins TRBV12-3 or TRBV12-4 to TRBJ2-3; possible D gene TRBD1, 6 bases. V lost 5 bases to trimming and J lost 2 bases, with 14 bases between them. CDR3 length equals 15 residues. CDR3 residues: CASSQRMGATDTQYF. CDR3 bases: TGTGCCAGCAGTCAGCGAATGGGGGCCACAGATACGCAGTATTTT.

This clonotype has at least ten counts. V and J are TRBV20-1 and TRBJ2-3, with D perhaps TRBD1 or TRBD2 (5 bases each). Germline V gene lookup returns CDR1 DFQATT and CDR2 SNEGSKA (reference sequence). Trimming removed 1 base at V and 1 base at J, with 12 bases between. This CDR3 comprises 15 residues. DNA of the CDR3: TGCAGTGCTAGAGTTTCGGGGCAGGGCACAGATACGCAGTATTTT. It codes for CSARVSGQGTDTQYF.

This chain uses TRBV9 with TRBJ1-1; maybe TRBD1 (6 bases). Per the germline V gene, CDR1 is SGDLS and CDR2 is YYNGEE. This CDR3 contains 16 residues. V was cut by 0 bases and J by 5 bases, with 17 bases left in between. The CDR3 reads CASSVEGGWVWTEAFF. The CDR3 nucleotides are TGTGCCAGCAGCGTAGAGGGGGGCTGGGTATGGACTGAAGCTTTCTTT.

The rearrangement joins TRBV20-1 to TRBJ2-1; 9 positions match TRBD2. The germline gives CDR1 DFQATT, CDR2 SNEGSKA (reference sequence). The CDR3 covers 14 residues. V trimming: 5 bases; J trimming: 2 bases; junction bases outside the gene matches: 4. CDR3 bases: TGCAGTGCTGCCCCTAGCGGGACCTACAATGAGCAGTTCTTC. It specifies CSAAPSGTYNEQFF.

This clonotype was seen repeatedly, ten times or more. This rearrangement joins TRBV5-1 to TRBJ2-7; a weak D match, TRBD1 (5 bases). The germline V gene encodes CDR1 SGHRS and CDR2 YFSETQ. V dropped 3 bases and J dropped 5 bases, with 18 bases sitting between them. This CDR3 is built from 15 residues. CDR3 in amino acids: CASSSWGRERDEQYF. CDR3 sequence (DNA): TGCGCCAGCAGCTCGTGGGGCAGGGAAAGGGACGAGCAGTACTTC. The variable domain in full, completed from reference TRBV5-1 and TRBJ2-7, reads KAGVTQTPRYLIKTRGQQVTLSCSPISGHRSVSWYQQTPGQGLQFLFEYFSETQRNKGNFPGRFSGRQFSNSRSEMNVSTLELGDSALYLCASSSWGRERDEQYFGPGTRLTVT.

V gene TRBV20-1 combines with J gene TRBJ2-7, with 8 nucleotides matching TRBD1. After removal of 3 bases from V and 1 base from J, the junction contained 8 bases not matched to a gene. Germline V gene lookup returns CDR1 DFQATT and CDR2 SNEGSKA (reference sequence). The CDR3 length is 15 residues. The CDR3 region is CSASPLRGQSYEQYF. The CDR3 DNA reads as TGCAGTGCTAGTCCCCTCAGGGGGCAATCCTACGAGCAGTACTTC.

This clonotype was found many times. This chain links TRBV18 with TRBJ1-2, with D uncertain. Trimming took 2 bases from V and 2 from J, leaving 3 bases between them. CDR1 is KGHSH, CDR2 LQKENI, per germline. The CDR3 length is 12 residues. The CDR3 sequence is CASSPDNYGYTF. The CDR3 nucleotides read TGTGCCAGCTCACCAGACAACTATGGCTACACCTTC.

In this sample, this clonotype turned up many times. The J gene is TRBJ1-1, the V gene TRBV6-6; D may be TRBD1 (6 bases). The CDR3 is 17 residues long. The V gene's germline CDR1 is MNHNY and CDR2 SVGAGI (reference sequence). V lost 0 bases and J lost 0, with 14 bases in between. The CDR3 nucleotides are TGTGCCAGCAGTTACTCGTGGCAGGGGATGGTGAACACTGAAGCTTTCTTT. It encodes CASSYSWQGMVNTEAFF.

This clonotype was recorded at least ten times. CDR3 coding DNA: TGTGCCAGCAGCCCAGGGGCTCCATCTGGCGAGCAGTACTTC. Translated, it gives CASSPGAPSGEQYF. V is TRBV7-2 and J is TRBJ2-7; possible D gene TRBD1, 6 bases. The CDR3 has 14 residues. Trimming left V 5 bases short and J 6 bases short, with 17 bases between. Germline lookup yields CDR1 SGHTA and CDR2 FQGNSA.

This clonotype was recorded at least ten times. J is TRBJ1-2 and V is TRBV28, with a tentative D call TRBD1 (5 bases). Trimming shortened V by 0 bases and J by 4 bases, and 9 bases separated the two germline ends. Germline assignment: CDR1 MDHEN and CDR2 SYDVKM. The length of the CDR3 is 14 residues. This CDR3 reads CASSLWGDFYGYTF. The CDR3 coding sequence is TGTGCCAGCAGTTTATGGGGGGACTTCTATGGCTACACCTTC.

This clonotype was counted ten times or more. V is TRBV2 and J is TRBJ1-2; D possibly corresponds to TRBD1 (5 bases). The CDR3 contains 13 residues. Trimming stripped 4 bases from V and 8 bases from J, with 14 bases between. CDR1 is SNHLY and CDR2 is FYNNEI in the germline V gene. Written as DNA, the CDR3 is TGTGCCAGCAGTGGTGTTGGAGGGGTCGGCTACACCTTC. It specifies CASSGVGGVGYTF. The variable domain in full, completed from reference TRBV2 and TRBJ1-2, reads EPEVTQTPSHQVTQMGQEVILRCVPISNHLYFYWYRQILGQKVEFLVSFYNNEISEKSEIFDDQFSVERPDGSNFTLKIRSTKLEDSAMYFCASSGVGGVGYTFGSGTRLTVV.